The present TCR beta chain was sequenced within a study of immune characterization of retroperitoneal liposarcoma. TCRdb passed the PCR reads through MiXCR, listing each CDR3 protein once. This table holds more than 8,000 distinct CDR3 sequences, just over 40% found once. This CDR3 is 16 amino acids long. The germline CDR1 and CDR2 sequences are MNHEY and SVGAGI. The trim removed 6 bases at V and 7 bases at J, leaving 12 bases unmatched. The chain employs TRBV6-5 and TRBJ2-1; TRBD1 matches 10 bases. This receptor was taken from a male donor with retroperitoneal liposarcoma. Sequenced input: tumor tissue. This CDR3 is CASRSPIRDRGNEQFF. CDR3 coding DNA: TGTGCCAGCAGGTCACCGATCCGGGACAGGGGTAATGAGCAGTTCTTC.